The 5 T cell receptor beta chains listed next were all sequenced from one sample in a study of T-cell memory formation after mild COVID-19 listed by TCRdb under 2021. Libraries came from 5' RACE. The sequencing machine was an Illumina NovaSeq 6000. Clones were called with MiXCR by TCRdb after fastp trimmed the public reads at Q25, and only in-frame beta chains were retained. Each record represents a unique CDR3 protein, reported with the most common genes and DNA among its rows. The sample has almost 350,000 distinct CDR3 sequences on record, under 25% of them singletons. Roughly a fifth of the sample rests with the top ten. The sequenced material came from PBMCs or a T cell subset sorted from them (not recorded which). These receptors came from a man aged 18-30 years who had mild COVID-19 (a few samples of this study predate the infection). The sample titles of this study are shuffled in the database, so cell type and time point are left out; the donor was told from shared clones.

J is TRBJ1-2 and V is TRBV20-1, with D perhaps TRBD1 (5 bases). This CDR3 is built from 14 residues. Trimming shortened V by 6 bases and J by 2 bases, and 16 bases separated the two germline ends. Germline CDR1 DFQATT, CDR2 SNEGSKA (reference sequence). The chain's CDR3 is CSAGAGLENYGYTF. CDR3 sequence (DNA): TGCAGTGCAGGGGCAGGGCTAGAAAACTATGGCTACACCTTC.

The chain employs TRBV9 and TRBJ2-7; TRBD2 matches at 7 bases. The CDR3 runs 16 residues. V trimming: 0 bases; J trimming: 1 base; junction bases outside the gene matches: 7. Germline assignment: CDR1 SGDLS and CDR2 YYNGEE. CDR3 region: CASSVALSGDSYEQYF. Written as DNA, the CDR3 is TGTGCCAGCAGCGTAGCTCTCAGCGGGGATTCCTACGAGCAGTACTTC.

This chain joins TRBV20-1 and TRBJ2-3, with TRBD2 matching over 11 bases. The J segment lost 0 bases and the V segment lost 0 bases, leaving 8 bases of the junction unmatched. The CDR3 contains 18 residues. Per the germline V gene, CDR1 is DFQATT and CDR2 is SNEGSKA (reference sequence). The DNA of the CDR3 is TGCAGTGCTAGAGATCGTGTTAGCGGGGGGGATAGCACAGATACGCAGTATTTT. This codes for CSARDRVSGGDSTDTQYF.

This clonotype has more than one count but fewer than ten. The chain joins TRBV4-3 to TRBJ1-2; maybe TRBD1 (5 bases). This CDR3 spans 15 amino acids. Deletions cut 0 bases from V and 4 bases from J, with 12 bases between. The germline V gene encodes CDR1 LGHNA and CDR2 YSLEER. The CDR3 bases are TGCGCCAGCAGCCAAGATACCCCCGGGACCTATGGCTACACCTTC. Amino acid sequence: CASSQDTPGTYGYTF.

The chain employs TRBV7-6 and TRBJ2-3; D unresolved. Trimming took 3 bases from V and 4 from J, leaving 14 bases between them. Germline V gives CDR1 SGHVS, CDR2 FNYEAQ. The CDR3 has 15 amino acids. CDR3 nucleotide sequence: TGTGCCAGCAGCTTGGCGCTCCAATCGGCAGATACGCAGTATTTT. Translation: CASSLALQSADTQYF.